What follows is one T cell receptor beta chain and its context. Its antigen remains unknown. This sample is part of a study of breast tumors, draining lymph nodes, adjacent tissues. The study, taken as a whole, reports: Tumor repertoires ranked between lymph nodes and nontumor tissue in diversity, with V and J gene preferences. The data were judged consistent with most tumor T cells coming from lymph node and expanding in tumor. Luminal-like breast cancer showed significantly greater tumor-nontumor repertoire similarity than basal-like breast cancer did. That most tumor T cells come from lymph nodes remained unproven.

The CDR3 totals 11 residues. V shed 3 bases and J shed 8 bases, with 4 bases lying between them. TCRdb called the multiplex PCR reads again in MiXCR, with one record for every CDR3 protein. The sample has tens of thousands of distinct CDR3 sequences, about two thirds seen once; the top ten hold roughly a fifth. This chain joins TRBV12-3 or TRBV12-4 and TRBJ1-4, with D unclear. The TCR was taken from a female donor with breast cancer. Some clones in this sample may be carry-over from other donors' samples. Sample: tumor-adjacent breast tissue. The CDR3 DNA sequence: TGTGCCAGCAGTTTTCGGGAAAAACTGTTTTTT. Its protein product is CASSFREKLFF.